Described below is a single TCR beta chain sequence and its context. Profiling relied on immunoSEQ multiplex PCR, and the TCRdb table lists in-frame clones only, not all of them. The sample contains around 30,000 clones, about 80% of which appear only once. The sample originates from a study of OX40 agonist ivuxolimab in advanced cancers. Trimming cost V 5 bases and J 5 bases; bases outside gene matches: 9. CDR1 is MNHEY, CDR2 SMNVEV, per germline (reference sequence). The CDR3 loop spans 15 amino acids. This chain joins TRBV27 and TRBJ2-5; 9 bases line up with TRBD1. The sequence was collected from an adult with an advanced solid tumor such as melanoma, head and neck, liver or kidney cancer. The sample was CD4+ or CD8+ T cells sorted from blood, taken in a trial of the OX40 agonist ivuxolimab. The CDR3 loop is CASSVSTGGWETQYF. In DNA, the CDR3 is TGTGCCAGCAGTGTTAGTACAGGGGGCTGGGAGACCCAGTACTTC.